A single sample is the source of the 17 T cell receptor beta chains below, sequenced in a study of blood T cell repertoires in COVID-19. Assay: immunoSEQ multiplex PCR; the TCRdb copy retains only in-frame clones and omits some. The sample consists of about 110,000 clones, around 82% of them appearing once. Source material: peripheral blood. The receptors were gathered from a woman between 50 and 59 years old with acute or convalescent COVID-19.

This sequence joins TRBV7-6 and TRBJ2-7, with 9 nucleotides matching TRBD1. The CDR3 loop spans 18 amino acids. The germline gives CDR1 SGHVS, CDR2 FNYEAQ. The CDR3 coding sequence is TGTTCCAAAGGGGGAGGGACAGGGCTAAGCGGGGAAACCTACGAGCAGTACTTC. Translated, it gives CSKGGGTGLSGETYEQYF.

This chain's CDR3 is CASSLPGGNGEAFF. The CDR3 coding sequence is TGTGCCAGCAGCTTGCCAGGGGGTAATGGTGAAGCTTTCTTT. This chain uses TRBV5-6 with TRBJ1-1, with 7 bases matching TRBD1. Germline-derived CDR1 and CDR2 are SGHDT and YYEEEE. Unmatched junction bases numbered 7, after V lost 1 base and J lost 7 bases. This CDR3 region has 14 residues.

CDR3 loop: CASGLVRAPGQGYTDTQYF. The DNA of the CDR3 is TGTGCTAGTGGTTTGGTAAGGGCGCCGGGACAGGGATACACAGATACGCAGTATTTT. V and J are TRBV12-5 and TRBJ2-3, with 9 nucleotides matching TRBD1. Germline V gene sequence: CDR1 LGHNT, CDR2 FRNRAP. This CDR3 has 19 amino acids. The V gene end was trimmed by 0 bases and the J gene end by 2 bases; junction bases not matched to a gene: 12.

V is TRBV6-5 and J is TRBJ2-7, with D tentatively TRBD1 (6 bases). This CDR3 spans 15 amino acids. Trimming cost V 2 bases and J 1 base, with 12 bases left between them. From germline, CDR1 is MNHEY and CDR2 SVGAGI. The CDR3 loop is CASSYTYRDSYEQYF. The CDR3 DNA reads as TGTGCCAGCAGTTACACCTACAGGGATTCCTACGAGCAGTACTTC.

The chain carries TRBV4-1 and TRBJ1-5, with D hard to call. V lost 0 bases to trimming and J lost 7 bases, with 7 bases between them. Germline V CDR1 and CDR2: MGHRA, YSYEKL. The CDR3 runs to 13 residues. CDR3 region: CASSQEERQPQHF. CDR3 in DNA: TGCGCCAGCAGCCAAGAAGAGCGGCAGCCCCAGCATTTT.

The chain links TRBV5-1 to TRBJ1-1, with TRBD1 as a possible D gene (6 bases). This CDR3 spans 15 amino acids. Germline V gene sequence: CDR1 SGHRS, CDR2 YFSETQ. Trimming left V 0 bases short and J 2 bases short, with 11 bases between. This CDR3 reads CASSLVQGSNTEAFF. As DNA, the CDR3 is TGCGCCAGCAGCTTGGTACAGGGTAGCAACACTGAAGCTTTCTTT.

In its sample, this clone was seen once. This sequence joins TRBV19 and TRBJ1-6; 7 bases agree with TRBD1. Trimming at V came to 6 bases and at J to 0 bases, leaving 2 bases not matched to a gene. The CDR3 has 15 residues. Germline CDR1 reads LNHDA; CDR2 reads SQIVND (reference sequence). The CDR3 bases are TGTGCCAGTAGGGACAGGAGCTCCTATAATTCACCCCTCCACTTT. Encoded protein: CASRDRSSYNSPLHF.

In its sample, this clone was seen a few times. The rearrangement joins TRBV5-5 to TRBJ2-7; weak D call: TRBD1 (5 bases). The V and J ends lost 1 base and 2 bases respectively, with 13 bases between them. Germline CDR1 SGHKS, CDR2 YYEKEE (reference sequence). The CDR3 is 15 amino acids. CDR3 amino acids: CASSLSWQGTYEQYF. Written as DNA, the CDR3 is TGTGCCAGCAGCTTGAGTTGGCAGGGTACCTACGAGCAGTACTTC.

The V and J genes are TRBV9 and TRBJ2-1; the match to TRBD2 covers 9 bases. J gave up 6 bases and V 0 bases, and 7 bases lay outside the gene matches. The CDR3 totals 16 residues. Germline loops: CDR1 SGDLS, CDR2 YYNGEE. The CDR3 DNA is TGTGCCAGCAGCGTAGAAGGTAGCGGGGGACGCAATGAGCAGTTCTTC. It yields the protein CASSVEGSGGRNEQFF. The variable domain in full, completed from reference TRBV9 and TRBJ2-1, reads DSGVTQTPKHLITATGQRVTLRCSPRSGDLSVYWYQQSLDQGLQFLIQYYNGEERAKGNILERFSAQQFPDLHSELNLSSLELGDSALYFCASSVEGSGGRNEQFFGPGTRLTVL.

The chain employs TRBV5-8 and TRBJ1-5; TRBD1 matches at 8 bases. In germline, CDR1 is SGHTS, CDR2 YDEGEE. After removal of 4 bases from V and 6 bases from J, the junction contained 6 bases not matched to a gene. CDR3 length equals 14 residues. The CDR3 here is CASSARGLIQPQHF. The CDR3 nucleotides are TGTGCCAGCAGCGCCAGGGGGCTCATTCAGCCCCAGCATTTT.

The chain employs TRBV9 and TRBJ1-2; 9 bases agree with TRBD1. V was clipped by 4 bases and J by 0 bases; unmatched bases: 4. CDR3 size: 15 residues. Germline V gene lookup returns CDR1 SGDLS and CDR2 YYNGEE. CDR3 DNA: TGTGCCAGCAGCCCTACAGGGGGCACTAACTATGGCTACACCTTC. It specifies CASSPTGGTNYGYTF. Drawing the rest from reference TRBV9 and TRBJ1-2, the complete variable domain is DSGVTQTPKHLITATGQRVTLRCSPRSGDLSVYWYQQSLDQGLQFLIQYYNGEERAKGNILERFSAQQFPDLHSELNLSSLELGDSALYFCASSPTGGTNYGYTFGSGTRLTVV.

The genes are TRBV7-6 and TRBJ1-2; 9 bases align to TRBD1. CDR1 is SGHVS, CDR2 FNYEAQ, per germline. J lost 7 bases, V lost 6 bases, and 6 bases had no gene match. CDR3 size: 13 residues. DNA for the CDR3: TGTGCCAGCAGTGCCGGACAGGGGACTGGCTACACCTTC. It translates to CASSAGQGTGYTF.

CDR3 nucleotide sequence: TGTGCCAGCAGTGTAGGGACAGGGAGCCAGCCCCAGCATTTT. It codes for CASSVGTGSQPQHF. The chain links TRBV2 to TRBJ1-5, with TRBD1 identical over 9 bases. Germline V gene lookup returns CDR1 SNHLY and CDR2 FYNNEI. The CDR3 contains 14 residues. V shed 4 bases and J 7 bases; nucleotides not matched to a gene: 5.

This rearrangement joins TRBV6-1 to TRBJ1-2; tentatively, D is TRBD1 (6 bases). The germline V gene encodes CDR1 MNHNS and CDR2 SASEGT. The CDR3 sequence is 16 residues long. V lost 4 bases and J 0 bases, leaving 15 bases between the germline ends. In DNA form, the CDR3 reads TGTGCCAGCAGTGTTCGCCCGGGGGGCCCTAACTATGGCTACACCTTC. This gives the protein CASSVRPGGPNYGYTF.

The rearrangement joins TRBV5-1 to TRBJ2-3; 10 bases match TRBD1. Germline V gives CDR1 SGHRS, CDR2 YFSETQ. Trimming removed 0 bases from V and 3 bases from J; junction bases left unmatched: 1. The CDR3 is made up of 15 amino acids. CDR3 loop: CASSLGQGATDTQYF. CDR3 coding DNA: TGCGCCAGCAGCTTGGGACAGGGGGCAACAGATACGCAGTATTTT.

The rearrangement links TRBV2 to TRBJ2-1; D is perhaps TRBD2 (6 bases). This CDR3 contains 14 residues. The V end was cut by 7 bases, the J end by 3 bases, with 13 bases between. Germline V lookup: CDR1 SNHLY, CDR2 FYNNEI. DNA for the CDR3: TGTGCCAGCACCGGGACTCTTGGCTACAATGAGCAGTTCTTC. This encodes CASTGTLGYNEQFF.

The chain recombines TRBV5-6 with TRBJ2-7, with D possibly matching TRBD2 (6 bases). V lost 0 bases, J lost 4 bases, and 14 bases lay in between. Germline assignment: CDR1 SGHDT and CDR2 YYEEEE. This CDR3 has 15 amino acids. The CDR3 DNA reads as TGTGCCAGCAGCTTGGATGCAGGAGGGGATTACGAGCAGTACTTC. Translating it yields CASSLDAGGDYEQYF. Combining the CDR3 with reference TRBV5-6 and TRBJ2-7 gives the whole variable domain DAGVTQSPTHLIKTRGQQVTLRCSPKSGHDTVSWYQQALGQGPQFIFQYYEEEERQRGNFPDRFSGHQFPNYSSELNVNALLLGDSALYLCASSLDAGGDYEQYFGPGTRLTVT.